These 32 T cell receptor beta chains were all obtained from the same sample, sequenced in a study of regulatory T cells in long-lasting Graves disease. Researchers made TCR beta libraries by using iRepertoire HTBI primers and running Arm-PCR on CDR3 regions. One entry per CDR3 protein, called by TCRdb with MiXCR from the multiplex PCR reads. The sample carries approximately 490,000 distinct CDR3 sequences, around 16% recorded once. The time point is: newly diagnosed GD, antithyroid drugs for less than 3 months. PBMC-derived RNA was used for the TCR library. The same sample was also used in a study of T cells in Graves' hyperthyroidism and ophthalmopathy.

Sequences were derived from peripheral blood mononuclear cells (PBMCs), sampled at new diagnosis, from a patient treated with antithyroid drugs. The source of these receptors is a man in his forties with Graves disease.

This clonotype was seen a few times. CDR3 nucleotide sequence: TGTGCCAGCAGTGACCGGGGTCTTAAAGGAGGAGGTTTGCTCGGCAACATTCAGTACTTC. Translation: CASSDRGLKGGGLLGNIQYF. This chain links TRBV2 with TRBJ2-4, with D possibly being TRBD2 (5 bases). The germline V gene encodes CDR1 SNHLY and CDR2 FYNNEI. This CDR3 spans 20 amino acids. V lost 3 bases, J lost 7 bases, and 31 bases lay in between.

The table lists this clonotype with a few counts. One base away lies a much larger clone, so this may be a sequencing read error. The chain has TRBV11-2 and TRBJ1-1; a weak D match, TRBD1 (5 bases). Germline V gene data show CDR1 as SGHAT and CDR2 as FQNNGV. Trimming took off 10 bases at V and 8 bases at J, with 14 bases between the two ends. CDR3 length: 11 residues. The CDR3 sequence is CATLSWGEAFF. DNA of the CDR3: TGTGCCACGCTTAGCTGGGGCGAAGCTTTCTTT.

This clonotype was counted a few times. V usage is TRBV27 and J usage is TRBJ2-5; 11 nucleotides agree with TRBD1. Germline CDR1 MNHEY, CDR2 SMNVEV (reference sequence). CDR3 length: 16 residues. With V trimmed by 1 base and J by 3 bases, 4 bases remained unmatched. CDR3 DNA: TGTGCCAGCAGTTTATTGAGGACAGGGGGCGAAGAGACCCAGTACTTC. This codes for CASSLLRTGGEETQYF.

This chain links TRBV2 with TRBJ2-6; D is undetermined. The ends were cut back, 8 bases at V and 3 bases at J, with 2 bases in the middle. Germline CDR1 SNHLY, CDR2 FYNNEI. The CDR3 totals 11 residues. CDR3 region: CASLGANVLTF. For the CDR3, the DNA is TGTGCCAGCCTTGGGGCCAACGTCCTGACTTTC.

This clonotype occurred a few times. The chain has TRBV5-6 and TRBJ2-7; 12 positions match TRBD1. This CDR3 has 14 amino acids. Trimming took 3 bases from V and 3 from J; bases not matched to a gene: 1. In germline, CDR1 is SGHDT, CDR2 YYEEEE. In DNA, the CDR3 is TGTGCCAGCAGCTGGGACAGGGGGCTCTACGAGCAGTACTTC. Protein sequence: CASSWDRGLYEQYF.

This clonotype has just a few counts. V is TRBV7-9 and J is TRBJ2-5; TRBD1 might be the D (5 bases). CDR3 length: 14 amino acids. CDR1 is SEHNR, CDR2 FQNEAQ, per germline (reference sequence). V lost 8 bases, J lost 1 base, and 14 bases lay in between. Here the CDR3 DNA reads TGTGCCAGCCGTAAGGGGCAGACCCAAGAGACCCAGTACTTC. Encoded protein: CASRKGQTQETQYF.

The chain couples TRBV20-1 to TRBJ2-5, with D uncertain. The CDR3 has 14 residues. Germline loops: CDR1 DFQATT, CDR2 SNEGSKA (reference sequence). Trimming took 6 bases from V and 1 from J, leaving 15 bases between them. The DNA for the CDR3 is TGCAGTGCCCCACAAGGGCCAATCCAAGAGACCCAGTACTTC. It translates to CSAPQGPIQETQYF.

This clonotype was seen many times. The chain carries TRBV3-1 and TRBJ1-1, with 10 positions matching TRBD1. The CDR3 has 15 residues. The germline V gene encodes CDR1 LGHDT and CDR2 YNNKEL (reference sequence). V was pared by 4 bases and J by 7 bases, with 9 bases of the junction left unmatched. This CDR3 reads CASSPPGTGAHEAFF. CDR3 DNA: TGTGCCAGCAGCCCGCCCGGGACAGGGGCACATGAAGCTTTCTTT.

V is TRBV7-9 and J is TRBJ1-6, with unresolved D. CDR1 and CDR2 (germline): SEHNR, FQNEAQ (reference sequence). The CDR3 loop spans 14 amino acids. V lost 4 bases to trimming and J lost 4 bases, with 8 bases between them. CDR3 sequence (DNA): TGTGCCAGCAGCTCCGAACAGTATAATTCACCCCTCCACTTT. The encoded protein is CASSSEQYNSPLHF.

This clonotype was seen many times. The rearrangement joins TRBV11-1 to TRBJ2-5, with D perhaps matching TRBD2 (6 bases). The ends were cut back, 3 bases at V and 5 bases at J, with 13 bases in the middle. Germline V CDR1 and CDR2: SGHAT, FQDESV (reference sequence). The CDR3 sequence is 14 residues long. CDR3 coding DNA: TGTGCCAGCAGCTTTAGGGCCGCGGGGGAGACCCAGTACTTC. Encoded protein: CASSFRAAGETQYF.

There are many counts of this clonotype. V is TRBV2 and J is TRBJ2-7, with D unclear. The CDR3 loop spans 12 amino acids. Trimming took 6 bases from V and 4 from J, leaving 10 bases between them. CDR1 and CDR2 from the germline V gene are SNHLY and FYNNEI. The CDR3 DNA reads as TGTGCCAGCAGCTCAGACCAATACGAGCAGTACTTC. Translation gives CASSSDQYEQYF.

This clonotype was observed many times. The chain uses TRBV6-1 and TRBJ2-5, with 7 positions matching TRBD1. CDR1 is MNHNS and CDR2 is SASEGT in the germline V gene. Unmatched junction bases numbered 6, after V lost 7 bases and J lost 1 base. This CDR3 is 14 amino acids long. The CDR3 spells CASTRTGPQETQYF. CDR3 sequence (DNA): TGTGCCAGCACTCGGACAGGACCCCAAGAGACCCAGTACTTC.

This clonotype has ten or more counts. V usage is TRBV20-1 and J usage is TRBJ2-7; a possible D gene is TRBD1 (6 bases). Between the trimmed V and J ends, which lost 1 base and 3 bases, there was a span of 16 bases. Germline loops: CDR1 DFQATT, CDR2 SNEGSKA (reference sequence). The CDR3 runs 15 residues. CDR3 DNA: TGCAGTGCTAGAGGCCGGGAAAAAGGGGGCTACGAGCAGTACTTC. As protein: CSARGREKGGYEQYF.

In this sample, this clonotype turned up many times. This chain connects TRBV4-1 to TRBJ2-1, with D possibly matching TRBD2 (5 bases). V was shortened by 2 bases and J by 4 bases, with 15 bases between the two germline ends. Germline CDR1 is MGHRA and CDR2 is YSYEKL. This CDR3 region has 16 residues. The CDR3 reads CASSQPLASRYNEQFF. The CDR3 DNA reads as TGCGCCAGCAGCCAACCCCTAGCAAGTCGGTACAATGAGCAGTTCTTC.

The chain recombines TRBV19 with TRBJ2-1; perhaps D is TRBD1 or TRBD2 (7 bases each). Germline CDR1 LNHDA, CDR2 SQIVND (reference sequence). The CDR3 has 21 amino acids. Trimming left V 4 bases short and J 5 bases short, with 33 bases between. The CDR3 nucleotides are TGTGCCAGTAGTACCCGGGGGAGGGGGCAGACTAGCAGGCTATCCGACAATGAGCAGTTCTTC. It is translated as CASSTRGRGQTSRLSDNEQFF. The variable domain in full, with the rest retrieved from reference TRBV19 and TRBJ2-1, is DGGITQSPKYLFRKEGQNVTLSCEQNLNHDAMYWYRQDPGQGLRLIYYSQIVNDFQKGDIAEGYSVSREKKESFPLTVTSAQKNPTAFYLCASSTRGRGQTSRLSDNEQFFGPGTRLTVL.

This clonotype has at least ten counts. This chain uses TRBV15 with TRBJ2-7; the match to TRBD2 covers 8 bases. V gave up 5 bases and J gave up 3 bases; unmatched junction bases: 3. The CDR3 contains 13 residues. Germline V gene sequence: CDR1 LNHNV, CDR2 YYDKDF (reference sequence). The CDR3 reads CATSRREVYEQYF. The CDR3 DNA reads as TGTGCCACCAGCCGGCGGGAGGTCTACGAGCAGTACTTC.

This clonotype was counted a few times. The J gene is TRBJ1-2, the V gene TRBV27; tentative D call: TRBD1 (5 bases). Germline lookup yields CDR1 MNHEY and CDR2 SMNVEV (reference sequence). Trimming took off 2 bases at V and 9 bases at J, with 10 bases between the two ends. This CDR3 has 12 amino acids. The CDR3 spells CASSLGGGSYTF. The CDR3 nucleotides are TGTGCCAGCAGTTTAGGCGGGGGGAGCTACACCTTC.

The genes are TRBV5-1 and TRBJ1-4; 7 bases map to TRBD1. V lost 4 bases to trimming and J lost 6 bases; unmatched junction nucleotides: 9. The germline V gene encodes CDR1 SGHRS and CDR2 YFSETQ. This CDR3 is built from 15 residues. The CDR3 sequence: CASSPDRWADEKLFF. CDR3 DNA: TGCGCCAGCAGCCCGGACAGGTGGGCGGATGAAAAACTGTTTTTT.

This clonotype showed up many times. J is TRBJ2-3 and V is TRBV28, with 12 nucleotides matching TRBD1. CDR3 length equals 17 residues. Looked up from germline, CDR1 is MDHEN and CDR2 is SYDVKM. V trimming: 10 bases; J trimming: 6 bases; junction bases outside the gene matches: 17. CDR3 nucleotide sequence: TGTGCCACCGAGGGACAGGGGGCGTTTTTGAGTGTGGATACGCAGTATTTT. Residues: CATEGQGAFLSVDTQYF.

V and J are TRBV7-8 and TRBJ2-5; D not resolved. Germline loops: CDR1 SGHVS, CDR2 FQNEAQ. CDR3 length equals 12 residues. Trimming removed 6 bases at V and 5 bases at J, with 10 bases between. The CDR3 DNA reads TGTGCCAGCAGTCGAATCGGGGAGACCCAGTACTTC. It is translated as CASSRIGETQYF.

J is TRBJ2-2 and V is TRBV4-2; 7 nucleotides match TRBD1. This CDR3 is built from 14 residues. Germline V CDR1 and CDR2: LGHNA, YNFKEQ. The V and J ends lost 2 bases and 5 bases, in that order; junction bases with no gene match: 2. The CDR3 DNA reads TGTGCCAGCAGCCAAAAGGGGGCGACCGGGGAGCTGTTTTTT. Its protein is CASSQKGATGELFF.

This clonotype was recorded at least ten times. This chain links TRBV20-1 with TRBJ2-3; either TRBD1 or TRBD2 may fit D (5 bases each). CDR1 is DFQATT, CDR2 SNEGSKA, per germline (reference sequence). Trimming removed 3 bases at V and 3 bases at J, with 22 bases between. This CDR3 spans 17 amino acids. The CDR3 protein is CSASPPVLGVRTDTQYF. CDR3 DNA sequence: TGCAGTGCTAGTCCCCCGGTTTTGGGGGTGCGAACAGATACGCAGTATTTT.

The chain carries TRBV20-1 and TRBJ2-7; 8 bases fit TRBD1. Germline V gene lookup returns CDR1 DFQATT and CDR2 SNEGSKA (reference sequence). The CDR3 is 13 amino acids. The junction had 3 bases not matched to a gene; V was cut back by 1 base and J by 4 bases. The CDR3 DNA reads TGCAGTGCTAGAGGGCACAGGGGGTACGAGCAGTACTTC. Translating gives CSARGHRGYEQYF.

This sequence joins TRBV12-3 or TRBV12-4 and TRBJ2-2, with D possibly TRBD2 on 5 matching bases. Trimming shortened V by 5 bases and J by 7 bases, and 14 bases separated the two germline ends. The CDR3 spans 14 residues. The DNA for the CDR3 is TGTGCCAGCAGTCCTACTAGGCCCAGCGGGGAGCTGTTTTTT. Protein product: CASSPTRPSGELFF.

At least ten counts were recorded for this clonotype. The rearrangement links TRBV5-6 to TRBJ2-7; D remains unclear. From germline, CDR1 is SGHDT and CDR2 YYEEEE. Trimming took off 2 bases at V and 2 bases at J, with 11 bases between the two ends. The CDR3 totals 14 residues. CDR3 DNA sequence: TGTGCCAGCAGCTTAAGACGTCAGACCTACGAGCAGTACTTC. The encoded protein is CASSLRRQTYEQYF.

This clonotype occurred many times. The rearrangement uses TRBV7-3 and TRBJ2-2, with 9 bases that match TRBD1. From germline, CDR1 is SGHTA and CDR2 FQGTGA. The CDR3 sequence is 17 residues long. J gave up 4 bases and V 0 bases, and 6 bases lay outside the gene matches. This CDR3 reads CASSLTRDRGVTGELFF. CDR3 DNA sequence: TGTGCCAGCAGCTTAACCCGAGACAGGGGGGTCACCGGGGAGCTGTTTTTT.

The chain uses TRBV24-1 and TRBJ2-3, with D possibly TRBD1 on 5 matching bases. Looked up from germline, CDR1 is KGHDR and CDR2 is SFDVKD. The CDR3 spans 14 residues. The V end was cut by 4 bases, the J end by 2 bases, with 9 bases between. This CDR3 reads CATSDRAYTDTQYF. CDR3 nucleotides: TGTGCCACCAGTGACAGGGCCTACACAGATACGCAGTATTTT.

This clonotype was recorded many times. This chain joins TRBV24-1 and TRBJ2-3; no definite D call. V dropped 7 bases and J dropped 5 bases, with 9 bases sitting between them. Germline V CDR1 and CDR2: KGHDR, SFDVKD. The CDR3 totals 12 residues. The CDR3 sequence is CATSSWGDTQYF. The CDR3 DNA follows: TGTGCCACCAGCAGTTGGGGAGATACGCAGTATTTT.

This clonotype was found many times. The chain couples TRBV24-1 to TRBJ2-3, with a possible D match to TRBD2 (5 bases). CDR3 length: 15 residues. Germline V gene sequence: CDR1 KGHDR, CDR2 SFDVKD. V lost 3 bases, J lost 2 bases, and 11 bases lay in between. The CDR3 nucleotides read TGTGCCACCAGTGATCCGAGGGCGTTCACAGATACGCAGTATTTT. It encodes CATSDPRAFTDTQYF.

This clonotype was observed at least ten times. This chain uses TRBV28 with TRBJ2-7; D is uncertain. Germline loops: CDR1 MDHEN, CDR2 SYDVKM. The CDR3 spans 13 residues. Trimming took off 5 bases at V and 6 bases at J, with 14 bases between the two ends. In nucleotides, the CDR3 is TGTGCCAGCAGTACCATGACTGTGTTCGAGCAGTACTTC. It encodes CASSTMTVFEQYF.

The CDR3 reads CASSEAGRVRHEQYF. Written as DNA, the CDR3 is TGTGCCAGCAGTGAAGCGGGCAGGGTTCGACACGAGCAGTACTTC. This chain links TRBV2 with TRBJ2-7, with a tentative D call TRBD1 (5 bases). Trimming removed 0 bases at V and 5 bases at J, with 14 bases between. CDR1 and CDR2 (germline): SNHLY, FYNNEI. The CDR3 is made up of 15 amino acids. The complete variable domain, with remaining parts taken from reference TRBV2 and TRBJ2-7, reads EPEVTQTPSHQVTQMGQEVILRCVPISNHLYFYWYRQILGQKVEFLVSFYNNEISEKSEIFDDQFSVERPDGSNFTLKIRSTKLEDSAMYFCASSEAGRVRHEQYFGPGTRLTVT.

Concerning this clonotype: A read error may produce the germline difference seen at one junction end. The V gene is TRBV7-2, the J gene TRBJ2-3; 8 bases fit TRBD1. Germline V gene sequence: CDR1 SGHTA, CDR2 FQGNSA. The CDR3 totals 13 residues. CDR3 sequence (DNA): TGTGCCAGCCAGGGGGCTCGTACAGATGCGCAGTATTTT. Its translation is CASQGARTDAQYF.